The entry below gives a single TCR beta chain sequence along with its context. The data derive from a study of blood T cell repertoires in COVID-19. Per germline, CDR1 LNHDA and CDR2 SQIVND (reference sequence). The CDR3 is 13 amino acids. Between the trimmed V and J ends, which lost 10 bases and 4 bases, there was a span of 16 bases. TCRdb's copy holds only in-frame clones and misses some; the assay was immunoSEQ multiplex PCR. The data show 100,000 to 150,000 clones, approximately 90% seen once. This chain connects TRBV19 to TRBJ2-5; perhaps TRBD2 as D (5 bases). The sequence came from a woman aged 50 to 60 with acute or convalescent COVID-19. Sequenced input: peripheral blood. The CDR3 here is CATARVGGETQYF. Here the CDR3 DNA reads TGTGCCACGGCCCGGGTCGGAGGAGAGACCCAGTACTTC. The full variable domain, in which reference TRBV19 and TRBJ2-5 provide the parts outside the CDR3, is DGGITQSPKYLFRKEGQNVTLSCEQNLNHDAMYWYRQDPGQGLRLIYYSQIVNDFQKGDIAEGYSVSREKKESFPLTVTSAQKNPTAFYLCATARVGGETQYFGPGTRLLVL.